This T cell receptor (beta chain) was recovered during a study of OX40 agonist ivuxolimab in advanced cancers. Study-wide findings and caveats: CD4+ and CD8+ T cells in blood underwent clonal expansion by week 6 at 0.1 to 3.0 mg/kg.

The table came from immunoSEQ multiplex PCR; TCRdb's copy has only in-frame clones and leaves some out. The sample lists around 54,000 clones, roughly 94% seen once, with roughly 12% in the top ten. About this clone: The target antigen is unknown. The sample holds other DNA sequences that translate to the same CDR3.

Germline V gene lookup returns CDR1 GTSNPN and CDR2 SVGIG (reference sequence). The ends were cut back, 0 bases at V and 5 bases at J, with 22 bases in the middle. The CDR3 contains 17 residues. Specimen: CD4+ or CD8+ T cells sorted from blood, collected in a trial of the OX40 agonist ivuxolimab. The V gene is TRBV30, the J gene TRBJ2-5, with D possibly being TRBD1 (7 bases). The sequence came from an adult with an advanced solid tumor such as melanoma, head and neck, liver or kidney cancer. The CDR3 DNA is TGTGCCTGGAGTGTAGGAGGGGGCGGTCTCGCGGGGGAGACCCAGTACTTC. Translating gives CAWSVGGGGLAGETQYF.